This TCR beta chain was sequenced for a study of Graves' ophthalmopathy and Graves' hyperthyroidism. Across the whole study: Stable hyperthyroidism denotes an absence of ophthalmopathy throughout 18 months of follow-up. Study observations and caveats: Ophthalmopathy versus stable hyperthyroidism: 13-signature model gave under 90% sensitivity, 70% to 83% specificity. The majority of expanded thyroid clonotypes above 0.001 frequency also occurred in blood.

The authors amplified TCR beta CDR3 regions, and they did so from RNA transcripts for repertoire sequencing. A first-round RT-PCR used HTBI primers, followed by a second-round multiplex PCR. Using its own MiXCR run on the multiplex PCR reads, TCRdb lists one record per CDR3 protein. Counted here are 560,000 or so distinct CDR3 sequences, just under 40% occurring once; the ten biggest clones make up about 4.1%. V was clipped by 5 bases and J by 7 bases; unmatched bases: 7. Germline V CDR1 and CDR2: SNHLY, FYNNEI. The CDR3 has 15 residues. This clonotype has ten or more counts. What it binds is unknown. Input material: peripheral blood or thyroid tissue (not recorded which). This sequence was found in an adult man with Graves' hyperthyroidism. The V and J genes are TRBV2 and TRBJ1-6, with 8 bases matching TRBD1. CDR3 in amino acids: CASSKIQGANSPLHF. For the CDR3, the DNA is TGTGCCAGCAGTAAAATTCAGGGGGCGAATTCACCCCTCCACTTT.